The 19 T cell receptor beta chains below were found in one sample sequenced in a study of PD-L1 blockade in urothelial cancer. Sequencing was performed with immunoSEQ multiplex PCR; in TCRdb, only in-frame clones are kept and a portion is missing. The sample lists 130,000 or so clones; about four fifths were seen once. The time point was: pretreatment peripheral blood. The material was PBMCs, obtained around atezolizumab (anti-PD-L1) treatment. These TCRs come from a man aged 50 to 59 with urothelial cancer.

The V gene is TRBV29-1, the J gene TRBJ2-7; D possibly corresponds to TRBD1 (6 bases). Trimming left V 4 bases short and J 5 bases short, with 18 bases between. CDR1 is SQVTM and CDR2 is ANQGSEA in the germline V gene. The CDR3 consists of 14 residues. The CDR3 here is CSVVWRQGRDEQYF. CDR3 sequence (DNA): TGCAGCGTTGTATGGAGGCAGGGGCGCGACGAGCAGTACTTC.

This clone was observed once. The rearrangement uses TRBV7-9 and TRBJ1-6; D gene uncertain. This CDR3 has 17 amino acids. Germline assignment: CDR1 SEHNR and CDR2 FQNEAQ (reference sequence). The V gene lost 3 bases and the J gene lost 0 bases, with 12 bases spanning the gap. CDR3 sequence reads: CASSFSGEISYNSPLHF. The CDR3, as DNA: TGTGCCAGCAGCTTTAGCGGCGAGATCTCCTATAATTCACCCCTCCACTTT.

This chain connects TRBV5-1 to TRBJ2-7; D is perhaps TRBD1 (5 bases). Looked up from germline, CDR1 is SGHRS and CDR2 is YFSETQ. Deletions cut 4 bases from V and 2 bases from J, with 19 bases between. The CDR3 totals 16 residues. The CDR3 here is CASSPTPTVRTYEQYF. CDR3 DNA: TGCGCCAGCAGCCCCACACCGACAGTAAGGACCTACGAGCAGTACTTC.

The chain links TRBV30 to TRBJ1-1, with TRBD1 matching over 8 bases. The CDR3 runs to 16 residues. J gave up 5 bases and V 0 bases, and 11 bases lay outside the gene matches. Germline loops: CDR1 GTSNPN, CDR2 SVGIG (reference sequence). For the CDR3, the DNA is TGTGCCTGGAGTGTACGAGGTCCCAGACAGGGGACTGAAGCTTTCTTT. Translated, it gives CAWSVRGPRQGTEAFF.

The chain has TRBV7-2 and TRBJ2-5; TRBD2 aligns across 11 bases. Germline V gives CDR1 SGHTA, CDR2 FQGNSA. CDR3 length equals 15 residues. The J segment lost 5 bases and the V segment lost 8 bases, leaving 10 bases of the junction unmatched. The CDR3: CASGLAGGPQETQYF. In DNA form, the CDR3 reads TGTGCCAGCGGATTAGCGGGAGGGCCGCAGGAGACCCAGTACTTC. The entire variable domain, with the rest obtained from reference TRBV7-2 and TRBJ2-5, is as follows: GAGVSQSPSNKVTEKGKDVELRCDPISGHTALYWYRQSLGQGLEFLIYFQGNSAPDKSGLPSDRFSAERTGGSVSTLTIQRTQQEDSAVYLCASGLAGGPQETQYFGPGTRLLVL.

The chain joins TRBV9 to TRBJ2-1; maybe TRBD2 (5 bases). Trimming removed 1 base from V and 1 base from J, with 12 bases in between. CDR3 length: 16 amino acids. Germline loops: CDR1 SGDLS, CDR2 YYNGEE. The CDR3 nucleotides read TGTGCCAGCAGCGTATCCGGGGTTTGGTCCTACAATGAGCAGTTCTTC. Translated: CASSVSGVWSYNEQFF.

The CDR3 region is CASSQSGKNTEAFF. The DNA for the CDR3 is TGTGCCAGCAGCCAATCCGGGAAGAACACTGAAGCTTTCTTT. The rearrangement joins TRBV14 to TRBJ1-1; D is uncertain. Between the trimmed V and J ends, which lost 2 bases and 1 base, there was a span of 8 bases. This CDR3 spans 14 amino acids. Germline V gives CDR1 SGHDN, CDR2 FVKESK.

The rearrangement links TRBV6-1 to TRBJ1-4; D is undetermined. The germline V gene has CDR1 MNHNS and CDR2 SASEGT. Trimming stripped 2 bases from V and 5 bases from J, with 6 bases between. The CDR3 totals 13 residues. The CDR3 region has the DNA TGTGCCAGCAGTGAAAAGGAGAATGAAAAACTGTTTTTT. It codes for CASSEKENEKLFF.

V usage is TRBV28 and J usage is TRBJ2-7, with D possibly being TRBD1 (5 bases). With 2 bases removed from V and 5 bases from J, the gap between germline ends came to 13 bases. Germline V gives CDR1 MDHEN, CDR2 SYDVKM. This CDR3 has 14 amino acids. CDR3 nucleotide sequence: TGTGCCAGCAGTTTAAGGGGATTAGCCCACGAGCAGTACTTC. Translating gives CASSLRGLAHEQYF.

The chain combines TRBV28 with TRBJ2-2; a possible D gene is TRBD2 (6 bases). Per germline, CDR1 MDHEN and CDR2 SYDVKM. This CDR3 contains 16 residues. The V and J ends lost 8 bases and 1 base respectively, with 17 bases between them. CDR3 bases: TGTGCCAGCGCCGACCAACCGGGAGTGAACACCGGGGAGCTGTTTTTT. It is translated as CASADQPGVNTGELFF.

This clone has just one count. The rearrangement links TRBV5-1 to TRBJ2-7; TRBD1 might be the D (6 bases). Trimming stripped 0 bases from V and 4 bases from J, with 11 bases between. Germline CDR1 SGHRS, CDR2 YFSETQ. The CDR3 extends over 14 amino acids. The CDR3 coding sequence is TGCGCCAGCAGCTTGGCACAGGGTGGATACGAGCAGTACTTC. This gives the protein CASSLAQGGYEQYF.

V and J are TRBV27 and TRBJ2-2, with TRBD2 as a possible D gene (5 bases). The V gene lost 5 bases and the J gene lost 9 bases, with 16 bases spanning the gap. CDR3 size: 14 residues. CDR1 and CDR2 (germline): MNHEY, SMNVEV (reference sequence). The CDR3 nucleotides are TGTGCCAGCAGTCCGCCGTTTAGCGACTGGGAGCTGTTTTTT. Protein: CASSPPFSDWELFF.

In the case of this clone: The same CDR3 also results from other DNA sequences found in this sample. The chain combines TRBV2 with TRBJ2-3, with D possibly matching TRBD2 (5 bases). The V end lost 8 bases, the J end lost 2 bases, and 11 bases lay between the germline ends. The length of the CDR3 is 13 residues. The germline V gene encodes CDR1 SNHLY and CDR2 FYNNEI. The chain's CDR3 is CASEGQPTDTQYF. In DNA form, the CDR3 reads TGTGCCAGCGAGGGCCAACCCACAGATACGCAGTATTTT. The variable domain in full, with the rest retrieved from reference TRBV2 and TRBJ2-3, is EPEVTQTPSHQVTQMGQEVILRCVPISNHLYFYWYRQILGQKVEFLVSFYNNEISEKSEIFDDQFSVERPDGSNFTLKIRSTKLEDSAMYFCASEGQPTDTQYFGPGTRLTVL.

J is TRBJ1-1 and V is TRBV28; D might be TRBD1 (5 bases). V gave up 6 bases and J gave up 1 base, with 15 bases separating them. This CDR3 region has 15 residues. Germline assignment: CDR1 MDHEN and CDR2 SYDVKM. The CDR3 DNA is TGTGCCAGCAGGGACGGGGGATGGAGGAACACTGAAGCTTTCTTT. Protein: CASRDGGWRNTEAFF.

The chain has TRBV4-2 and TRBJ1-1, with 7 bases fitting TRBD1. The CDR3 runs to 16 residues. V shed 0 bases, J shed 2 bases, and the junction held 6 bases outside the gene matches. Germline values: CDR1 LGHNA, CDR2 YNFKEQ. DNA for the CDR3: TGTGCCAGCAGCCAAGATGCGGCAGGGGGTAACACTGAAGCTTTCTTT. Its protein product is CASSQDAAGGNTEAFF.

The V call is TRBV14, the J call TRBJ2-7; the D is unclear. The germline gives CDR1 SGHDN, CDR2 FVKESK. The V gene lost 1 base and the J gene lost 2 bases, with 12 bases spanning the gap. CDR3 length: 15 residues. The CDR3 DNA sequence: TGTGCCAGCAGCCAAGGAAAGACTCCTCCCTACGAGCAGTACTTC. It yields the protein CASSQGKTPPYEQYF.

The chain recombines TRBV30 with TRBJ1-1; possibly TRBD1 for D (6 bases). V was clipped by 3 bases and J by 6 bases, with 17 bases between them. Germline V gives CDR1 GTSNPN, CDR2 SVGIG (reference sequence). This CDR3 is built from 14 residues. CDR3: CAWRPDRLYAEAFF. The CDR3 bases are TGTGCCTGGAGGCCCGACAGGCTCTACGCTGAAGCTTTCTTT.

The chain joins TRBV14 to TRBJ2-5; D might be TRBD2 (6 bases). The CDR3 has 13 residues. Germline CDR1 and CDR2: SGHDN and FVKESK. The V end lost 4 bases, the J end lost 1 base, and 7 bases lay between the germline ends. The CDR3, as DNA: TGTGCCAGCAGCCCGGGACTCCAAGAGACCCAGTACTTC. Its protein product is CASSPGLQETQYF.

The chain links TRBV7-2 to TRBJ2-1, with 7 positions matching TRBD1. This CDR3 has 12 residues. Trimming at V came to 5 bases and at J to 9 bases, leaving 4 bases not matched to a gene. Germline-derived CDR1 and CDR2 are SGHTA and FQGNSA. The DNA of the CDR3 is TGTGCCAGCAGCAGACAGGGTGGTGAGCAGTTCTTC. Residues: CASSRQGGEQFF. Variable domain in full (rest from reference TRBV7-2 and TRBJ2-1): GAGVSQSPSNKVTEKGKDVELRCDPISGHTALYWYRQSLGQGLEFLIYFQGNSAPDKSGLPSDRFSAERTGGSVSTLTIQRTQQEDSAVYLCASSRQGGEQFFGPGTRLTVL.